This TCR beta chain was observed in a study of molecular identifiers for immune sequencing clone quantification. V dropped 4 bases and J dropped 5 bases, with 18 bases sitting between them. In germline, CDR1 is SGHDT, CDR2 YYEEEE. The CDR3 sequence is 15 residues long. As to this clonotype: The antigen is unknown. A much larger clone differs from this one at a single base, so this may be a read error.

Investigators produced naive CD8 libraries from about 20,000 to 1,000,000 sorted cells, drawing on 10%, 30% or 50% RNA. Sorting recovered naive CD8 T cells on a CD8+CD4-CCR7+CD45RA+ profile. Points from the study as a whole: Highly expanded clone sizes could end up underestimated if a barcode were shared by identical TCR molecules.

With listed TCR primers and previously described methods, bulk TCR libraries were prepared. TCRdb called the PCR reads again in MiXCR, with one record for every CDR3 protein. The sample lists under 800,000 distinct CDR3 sequences, roughly 23% occurring once. V usage is TRBV5-6 and J usage is TRBJ1-1; D is perhaps TRBD1 (5 bases). The specimen sequenced was naive CD8+ T cells from blood, with Jurkat cell RNA spiked in. Specified subset: FACS-sorted CD8+CD4-CCR7+CD45RA+ naive T cells. This clonotype originated in a human donor in good health. Some libraries in this study had Jurkat cell RNA spiked in. The CDR3 DNA reads TGTGCCAGCAGCCCTCCGGTGTCAGGGCGGACTGAAGCTTTCTTT. Its translation is CASSPPVSGRTEAFF.